A selection of T cell receptor beta chains follows, all from one sample in a study of Graves' ophthalmopathy and Graves' hyperthyroidism. MiXCR was run by TCRdb on the multiplex PCR reads, yielding one entry per CDR3 protein. The table lists over 500,000 distinct CDR3 sequences, 20% to 25% of them singletons. Specimen: peripheral blood. The receptor source for this set is a woman between 18 and 29 years old with stable Graves' hyperthyroidism. Some clones in this sample may be carry-over from other donors' samples. Both conserved end residues are part of each CDR3. D genes are given only for firm matches. Only part of the rows carry a size: once, few, many, or a class if the clone is expanded.

TRBV20-1	TRBJ2-7	-	-	TGCAGTGCCCTGGGGACTCTCCTAGGCGAGCAGTACTTC	CSALGTLLGEQYF
TRBV28	TRBJ2-7	TRBD1	many	TGTGCCAGCAGTCCCAATTCACCCTGGGACAGGGGTATTTACGAGCAGTACTTC	CASSPNSPWDRGIYEQYF
TRBV6-1	TRBJ1-5	TRBD1	-	TGTGCCAGCAGCTCGGGACAGGGGAACCAGCCCCAGCGTTTT	CASSSGQGNQPQRF
TRBV2	TRBJ2-7	TRBD2	many	TGTGCCATCAAGGGGACTAGCGGGAGTCTCGAGCAGTACTTC	CAIKGTSGSLEQYF
TRBV30	TRBJ2-2	-	many	TGTGCCTGGAGAGGGGGAGGGCCAAGGTTCAGCGGGGAGCTGTTTTTT	CAWRGGGPRFSGELFF
TRBV6-1	TRBJ1-2	TRBD1	-	TGTGCCAGCAGTCCCGGGACAGGGCGGTTAGGCTATGGCTACACCTTC	CASSPGTGRLGYGYTF
TRBV20-1	TRBJ1-6	-	many	TGCAGTGCTAGGCGAACGACAGGAGATAATTCACCCCTCCACTTT	CSARRTTGDNSPLHF
TRBV6-1	TRBJ1-5	TRBD1	many	TGTGCCAGCAGACCAGGGGGCTTTCAGCCCCAGCATTTT	CASRPGGFQPQHF
TRBV30	TRBJ1-1	-	many	TGTGCCTGGATTAAAAACGGAGCGAACACTGAAGCTTTCTTT	CAWIKNGANTEAFF
TRBV2	TRBJ1-5	TRBD1	many	TGTGCCAGCACCCTGAGGGACAGGGATCAGCCCCAGCATTTT	CASTLRDRDQPQHF
TRBV7-2	TRBJ2-7	TRBD2	many	TGTGCCAGCAGCTTAGGGGGACTAGCGGGAGGATCCGTCGAGTGG	CASSLGGLAGGSVEW
TRBV28	TRBJ1-1	-	many	TGTGCCAGCAAAAGGGGAGGGGGCACTGAAGCTTTCTTT	CASKRGGGTEAFF
TRBV12-5	TRBJ1-1	-	few	TGTGCTAGTGGTTTGGTAAGGGCAGGGCGGGAGCGCACTGAAGCTTTCTTT	CASGLVRAGRERTEAFF
TRBV6-5	TRBJ1-2	TRBD1	many	TGTGCCAGCAGTTACCCCCCAACAGGGGGTTACTATGGCTACACCTTC	CASSYPPTGGYYGYTF
TRBV2	TRBJ2-7	-	-	TGTGCCAGCAGTGAAAACAGGGAATCCTACGAGCAGTACTTC	CASSENRESYEQYF
TRBV2	TRBJ1-5	-	many	TGTGCCAGCAGTGACGGGAGTCAAGTTTACCAGCCCCAGCATTTT	CASSDGSQVYQPQHF
TRBV10-2	TRBJ2-2	-	many	TGCGCCAGCAGTGAGGCCCCCTACGTTCTCGAGCTGTTTTTT	CASSEAPYVLELFF
TRBV9	TRBJ2-6	-	few	TGTGCCAGCAGCGTAGGGCCATCTGGGGCCAACGTCCTGACTTTC	CASSVGPSGANVLTF
TRBV5-6	TRBJ1-2	TRBD1	few	TGTGCCAGCAGCCGCAGGGACAGGGGGTTTTATGGCTACACCTTC	CASSRRDRGFYGYTF
TRBV4-2	TRBJ1-2	-	many	TGTGCCAGCAGCCAACTGGACATCCGGGAGGGCTACACCTTC	CASSQLDIREGYTF
TRBV15	TRBJ2-7	-	many	TGTGCCACCAGCAGAGTCCCTAGTTACGAGCAGTACTTC	CATSRVPSYEQYF
TRBV6-1	TRBJ1-5	-	many	TGTGCCAGCAGTGAAGATCAGGGCAGGTCCCAGCCCCAGCATTTT	CASSEDQGRSQPQHF
TRBV6-6	TRBJ1-6	-	many	TGTGCCAGCAGTTACAAAGGACCCCTCCACTTT	CASSYKGPLHF
TRBV14	TRBJ1-3	-	many	TGTGCCAGCAGCCGGAGTATGACGGAGATCTCTGGAAACACCATATATTTT	CASSRSMTEISGNTIYF
TRBV20-1	TRBJ1-4	-	few	TGCAGTGCTAGAGCAGTAGGGTTAACTAATGAAAAACTGTTTTTT	CSARAVGLTNEKLFF
TRBV7-2	TRBJ2-2	-	many	TGTGCCAGCAGAGAAGGAGGGACCGGGGAGCTGTTTTTT	CASREGGTGELFF
TRBV12-3/TRBV12-4	TRBJ2-2	TRBD1	many	TGTGCCAGCAGTCCGGGACAGGGGCTCACCGGGGAGCTGTTTTTT	CASSPGQGLTGELFF
TRBV7-9	TRBJ1-1	-	-	TGTGCCAGCAACGAACTTGCAGGGAACACTGAAGCTTTCTTT	CASNELAGNTEAFF
TRBV30	TRBJ2-7	TRBD2	many	TGTGCCTGGAGTAGCGGGGAACCCCCTTACGAGCAGTACTTC	CAWSSGEPPYEQYF
TRBV7-2	TRBJ1-2	TRBD1	many	TGTGCCAGCAGCTCCCGACAGGGGGCGACGAACTATGGCTACACCTTC	CASSSRQGATNYGYTF
TRBV28	TRBJ2-5	-	few	TGTGCCAGCAGTTCTCGGACGTGGGTAGAGACCCAGTACTTC	CASSSRTWVETQYF
TRBV9	TRBJ2-2	-	few	TGTGCCAGCAGCGTCCTGACCGACACCGGGGAGCTGTTTTTT	CASSVLTDTGELFF
TRBV29-1	TRBJ1-1	-	many	TGCAGCGTAAAGAGGGCAGATCACACTGAAGCTTTCTTT	CSVKRADHTEAFF
TRBV30	TRBJ1-5	TRBD1	few	TGTGCCTGGAGTGCCGGGACAGGGAGACAGCCCCAGCATTTT	CAWSAGTGRQPQHF
TRBV6-5	TRBJ2-7	-	few	TGTGCCAGCAGTTACTCGTCCGGCCACGAATACGAGCAGTACTTC	CASSYSSGHEYEQYF
TRBV11-3	TRBJ1-1	TRBD1	many	TGTGCCAGCAGCTTAGGGACAGGGACTGAAGCTTTCTTT	CASSLGTGTEAFF
TRBV29-1	TRBJ2-4	-	few	TGCAGCGTTGAGGAACGGGGAAACATTCAGTACTTC	CSVEERGNIQYF
TRBV24-1	TRBJ1-2	-	-	TGTGCCACCAGTGTAGGCAGCTACTATGGCTACACCTTC	CATSVGSYYGYTF
TRBV6-1	TRBJ1-6	-	-	TGTGCCAGCAGTGCGAGGGGGAGACCGGGAAATTCACCCCTCCACTTT	CASSARGRPGNSPLHF
TRBV12-3/TRBV12-4	TRBJ2-7	-	many	TGTGCCAGCAGTTCCCCTGATGAGCAGTACTTC	CASSSPDEQYF
TRBV9	TRBJ2-2	TRBD2	many	TGTGCCAGCAGCGGTAGCGGGATTGAGGAGCTGTTTTTT	CASSGSGIEELFF
TRBV28	TRBJ2-5	TRBD2	-	TGTGCCAGCAGCCCTGGGGCGGGGGGGCTAGAGACCCAGTACTTC	CASSPGAGGLETQYF
TRBV20-1	TRBJ2-5	TRBD2	-	TGCAGTGCTAGACTAGCGGGGGTAGGGACCCAGTACTTC	CSARLAGVGTQYF
TRBV10-1	TRBJ1-3	-	-	TGCGCCAGCAGTGAAAGGACCGCTGGAGACACCATATATTTT	CASSERTAGDTIYF
TRBV25-1	TRBJ1-1	TRBD1	many	TGTGCCAGCAGTTCCCGGGACAGGGGAGTTTACACTGAAGCTTTCTTT	CASSSRDRGVYTEAFF
TRBV20-1	TRBJ1-6	TRBD1	many	TGCAGTGCGAGGGGGACAGGGGGATATTCACCCCTCCACTTT	CSARGTGGYSPLHF
TRBV19	TRBJ2-7	-	many	TGTGCCAGTAGTAGGGGAGGTAATCCTACCTACGAGCAGTACTTC	CASSRGGNPTYEQYF
TRBV2	TRBJ2-7	-	many	TGTGCCAGCAGTGAAGGGACTTTGTCCGAGCAGTACTTC	CASSEGTLSEQYF
TRBV27	TRBJ1-6	-	-	TGTGCCAGCAGTTTACTACAGACTTCTTCACCCCTCCACTTT	CASSLLQTSSPLHF
TRBV6-1	TRBJ2-5	TRBD2	many	TGTGCCAGCAGGAGCGGGGGACTTCAAGAGACCCAGTACTTC	CASRSGGLQETQYF
TRBV6-2/TRBV6-3	TRBJ2-5	TRBD2	-	TGTGCCAGCAGTTACTCGCGACTAGCGGGAGGTGACCAGTACTTC	CASSYSRLAGGDQYF
TRBV12-3/TRBV12-4	TRBJ2-5	TRBD2	many	TGTGCCAGCAGTGAGGGGACTAAAGAGACCCAGTACTTC	CASSEGTKETQYF